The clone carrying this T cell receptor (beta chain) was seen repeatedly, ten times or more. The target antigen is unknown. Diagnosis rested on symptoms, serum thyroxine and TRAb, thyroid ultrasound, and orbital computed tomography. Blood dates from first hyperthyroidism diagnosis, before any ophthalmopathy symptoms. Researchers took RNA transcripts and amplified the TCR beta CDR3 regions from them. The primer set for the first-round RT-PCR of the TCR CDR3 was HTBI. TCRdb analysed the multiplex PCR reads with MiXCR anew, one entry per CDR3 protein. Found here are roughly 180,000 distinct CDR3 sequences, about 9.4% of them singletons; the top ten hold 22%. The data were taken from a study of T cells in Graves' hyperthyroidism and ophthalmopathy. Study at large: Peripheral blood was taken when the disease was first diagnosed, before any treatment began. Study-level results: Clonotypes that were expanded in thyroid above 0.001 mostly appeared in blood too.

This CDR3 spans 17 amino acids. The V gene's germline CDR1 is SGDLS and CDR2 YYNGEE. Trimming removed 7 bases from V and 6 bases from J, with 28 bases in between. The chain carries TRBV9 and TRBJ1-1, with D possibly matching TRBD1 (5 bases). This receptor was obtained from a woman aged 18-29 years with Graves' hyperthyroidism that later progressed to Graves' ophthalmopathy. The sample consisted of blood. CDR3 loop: CASSRDPPQIPGAEAFF. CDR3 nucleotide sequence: TGTGCCAGCTCACGCGACCCACCACAAATACCGGGGGCTGAAGCTTTCTTT.